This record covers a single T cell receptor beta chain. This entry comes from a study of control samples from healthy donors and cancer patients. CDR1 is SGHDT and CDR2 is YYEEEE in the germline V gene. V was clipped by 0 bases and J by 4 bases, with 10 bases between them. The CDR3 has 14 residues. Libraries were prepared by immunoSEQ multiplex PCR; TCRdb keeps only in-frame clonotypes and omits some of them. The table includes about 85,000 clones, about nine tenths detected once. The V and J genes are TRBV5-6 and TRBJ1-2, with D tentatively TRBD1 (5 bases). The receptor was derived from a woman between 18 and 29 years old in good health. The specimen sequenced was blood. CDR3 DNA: TGTGCCAGCAGCTTGGCTGGGGGGAGCTATGGCTACACCTTC. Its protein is CASSLAGGSYGYTF.